The 21 T cell receptor beta chains below were found in one sample sequenced in a study of OX40 agonist ivuxolimab in advanced cancers. Assay used: immunoSEQ multiplex PCR; TCRdb lists only in-frame clones, some missing. The sample yields about 77,000 clones, roughly 87% seen once. This sample comprised CD4+ or CD8+ T cells sorted from blood, obtained in a trial of the OX40 agonist ivuxolimab. The receptors derive from an adult with an advanced solid tumor such as melanoma, head and neck, liver or kidney cancer.

The chain is built from TRBV2 and TRBJ1-6, with a weak D call TRBD1 (6 bases). With 5 bases removed from V and 3 bases from J, the gap between germline ends came to 11 bases. This CDR3 is built from 15 residues. Germline loops: CDR1 SNHLY, CDR2 FYNNEI. CDR3 protein: CASSSQGGYNSPLHF. The CDR3 DNA follows: TGTGCCAGCAGTTCCCAAGGGGGCTATAATTCACCCCTCCACTTT.

The chain joins TRBV2 to TRBJ2-1; 10 positions agree with TRBD1. The length of the CDR3 is 15 residues. Unmatched junction bases numbered 9, after V lost 4 bases and J lost 9 bases. Germline CDR1 and CDR2: SNHLY and FYNNEI. Here the CDR3 reads CASSVGQGRPTEQFF. CDR3 coding DNA: TGTGCCAGCAGTGTGGGACAGGGGAGACCTACTGAGCAGTTCTTC.

The CDR3 region is CASSYPSRDGYEAFF. The CDR3 DNA reads TGTGCCAGCAGTTACCCGAGCAGGGATGGTTATGAAGCTTTCTTT. This chain connects TRBV6-6 to TRBJ1-1, with D perhaps TRBD1 (5 bases). The ends were cut back, 2 bases at V and 7 bases at J, with 17 bases in the middle. The CDR3 totals 15 residues. CDR1 is MNHNY and CDR2 is SVGAGI in the germline V gene (reference sequence).

The rearrangement links TRBV2 to TRBJ2-3; 14 bases align to TRBD2. With 6 bases clipped from V and 6 bases from J, the junction kept 5 bases outside the gene matches. CDR3 size: 15 residues. Germline V lookup: CDR1 SNHLY, CDR2 FYNNEI. CDR3 nucleotides: TGTGCCAGCAGGGAGGGACTAGCGGGAGCTGATACGCAGTATTTT. Residues: CASREGLAGADTQYF.

The DNA for the CDR3 is TGTGCCAGCAGCTTAGTAATCGGCGGGGGTCGTGGCACAGATACGCAGTATTTT. It encodes CASSLVIGGGRGTDTQYF. V gene TRBV11-3 combines with J gene TRBJ2-3, with TRBD2 matching 7 bases. Germline assignment: CDR1 SGHNT and CDR2 YENEEA. V was pared by 1 base and J by 1 base, with 11 bases of the junction left unmatched. This CDR3 is 18 amino acids long.

The chain carries TRBV9 and TRBJ1-1, with D hard to call. The CDR3 consists of 15 residues. Trimming left V 0 bases short and J 0 bases short, with 9 bases between. Germline CDR1 is SGDLS and CDR2 is YYNGEE. The CDR3 protein is CASSVGPEVNTEAFF. The CDR3 DNA is TGTGCCAGCAGCGTAGGTCCGGAAGTGAACACTGAAGCTTTCTTT.

The chain joins TRBV6-6 to TRBJ1-2; tentatively, D is TRBD1 (5 bases). This CDR3 spans 13 amino acids. Germline V CDR1 and CDR2: MNHNY, SVGAGI (reference sequence). V lost 0 bases and J lost 7, with 9 bases in between. In nucleotides, the CDR3 is TGTGCCAGCAGTTACTCCCTTCAGGGTGGCTACACCTTC. This sequence encodes CASSYSLQGGYTF.

This clone is a singleton in its sample. This chain uses TRBV10-3 with TRBJ2-2; D is uncertain. The CDR3 is 15 amino acids. Germline values: CDR1 ENHRY, CDR2 SYGVKD. The V end lost 4 bases, the J end lost 0 bases, and 9 bases lay between the germline ends. Here the CDR3 reads CAISGKSTNTGELFF. Here the CDR3 DNA reads TGTGCCATCAGTGGGAAAAGCACGAACACCGGGGAGCTGTTTTTT.

The gene calls are TRBV18 and TRBJ1-5, with a weak D call TRBD1 (6 bases). Trimming stripped 6 bases from V and 0 bases from J, with 12 bases between. CDR1 is KGHSH and CDR2 is LQKENI in the germline V gene. CDR3 length: 15 residues. The DNA for the CDR3 is TGTGCCAGCTCCCCAGGGGCAAATAGCAATCAGCCCCAGCATTTT. Translation: CASSPGANSNQPQHF.

V usage is TRBV6-1 and J usage is TRBJ1-2, with no clear D. The V gene's germline CDR1 is MNHNS and CDR2 SASEGT. V shed 2 bases and J shed 4 bases, with 5 bases lying between them. This CDR3 region has 12 residues. The chain's CDR3 is CASSEYSYGYTF. Written as DNA, the CDR3 is TGTGCCAGCAGTGAATATTCCTATGGCTACACCTTC.

The rearrangement links TRBV7-9 to TRBJ2-7; possibly TRBD1 or TRBD2 for D (5 bases each). Looked up from germline, CDR1 is SEHNR and CDR2 is FQNEAQ (reference sequence). Trimming shortened V by 1 base and J by 2 bases, and 12 bases separated the two germline ends. CDR3 length: 15 amino acids. DNA of the CDR3: TGTGCCAGCAGCTTAGGGCAGGTGGGGGCCTACGAGCAGTACTTC. Its translation: CASSLGQVGAYEQYF.

The chain has TRBV6-1 and TRBJ2-1; 11 bases align to TRBD1. Per germline, CDR1 MNHNS and CDR2 SASEGT. The V gene end was trimmed by 6 bases and the J gene end by 13 bases; junction bases not matched to a gene: 11. The CDR3 length is 14 residues. CDR3 nucleotides: TGTGCCAGCAGATCGGGACAGGGGGAAAATTTTCAGTTCTTC. It specifies CASRSGQGENFQFF.

The chain joins TRBV2 to TRBJ2-1, with D possibly TRBD2 on 6 matching bases. Trimming pared 6 bases from V and 3 bases from J, leaving 12 bases between. Per the germline V gene, CDR1 is SNHLY and CDR2 is FYNNEI. The CDR3 length is 14 residues. DNA of the CDR3: TGTGCCAGCAGCGCCACTAGCCTCTACAATGAGCAGTTCTTC. It specifies CASSATSLYNEQFF. Based on the CDR3 plus reference TRBV2 and TRBJ2-1, the full variable domain is EPEVTQTPSHQVTQMGQEVILRCVPISNHLYFYWYRQILGQKVEFLVSFYNNEISEKSEIFDDQFSVERPDGSNFTLKIRSTKLEDSAMYFCASSATSLYNEQFFGPGTRLTVL.

The chain combines TRBV4-1 with TRBJ2-5; D is unresolved. The V gene's germline CDR1 is MGHRA and CDR2 YSYEKL. The V end lost 1 base, the J end lost 10 bases, and 19 bases lay between the germline ends. This CDR3 spans 15 amino acids. The CDR3 DNA reads TGCGCCAGCAGCCAAGTCGGGCAGGCCCAGTATGGCCAGTACTTC. This sequence encodes CASSQVGQAQYGQYF.

The rearrangement joins TRBV7-2 to TRBJ1-2, with D perhaps matching TRBD1 (5 bases). Trimming took 4 bases from V and 8 from J, leaving 17 bases between them. The CDR3 sequence is 14 residues long. Germline V gene lookup returns CDR1 SGHTA and CDR2 FQGNSA. CDR3 region: CASSSTVGGSGYTF. The CDR3 nucleotides read TGTGCCAGCAGCTCAACGGTGGGGGGGAGCGGCTACACCTTC.

A single count supports this clone. The V call is TRBV5-1, the J call TRBJ1-2; 7 bases line up with TRBD1. CDR3 length equals 16 residues. Germline V gene lookup returns CDR1 SGHRS and CDR2 YFSETQ. V dropped 4 bases and J dropped 5; count of bases not matched to a gene: 14. The DNA for the CDR3 is TGCGCCAGCAGCCCCGGGACAGCGGGAAGAGGGTATGGCTACACCTTC. Its protein is CASSPGTAGRGYGYTF.

The chain recombines TRBV12-5 with TRBJ2-3, with 13 positions matching TRBD2. J lost 4 bases, V lost 3 bases, and 7 bases had no gene match. The CDR3 covers 17 residues. Germline values: CDR1 LGHNT, CDR2 FRNRAP. CDR3 region: CASGFPRLAGGSDTQYF. The CDR3 DNA sequence: TGTGCTAGTGGTTTCCCACGACTAGCGGGAGGTTCAGATACGCAGTATTTT.

The table lists this clone with a count of one. The rearrangement uses TRBV5-4 and TRBJ1-2; 10 nucleotides agree with TRBD1. This CDR3 has 15 amino acids. The germline V gene has CDR1 SGHNT and CDR2 YYREEE (reference sequence). The V gene end was trimmed by 4 bases and the J gene end by 2 bases; junction bases not matched to a gene: 5. CDR3 sequence (DNA): TGTGCCAGCAGCGTCGACAGGGGGCGCAACTATGGCTACACCTTC. It codes for CASSVDRGRNYGYTF.

The rearrangement links TRBV7-8 to TRBJ2-7; no clear D gene. The CDR3 spans 15 residues. Germline V lookup: CDR1 SGHVS, CDR2 FQNEAQ. V dropped 3 bases and J dropped 5 bases, with 17 bases sitting between them. The CDR3 DNA reads as TGTGCCAGCAGCTTCGGGCTCCGCCTAGGGCACGAGCAGTACTTC. It is translated as CASSFGLRLGHEQYF.

This sequence joins TRBV4-3 and TRBJ1-4; 7 bases are shared with TRBD1. CDR1 and CDR2 from the germline V gene are LGHNA and YSLEER. This CDR3 has 18 amino acids. Trimming removed 1 base from V and 7 bases from J; junction bases left unmatched: 15. The CDR3 DNA follows: TGCGCCAGCAGCCAAGTTCCCCTTACAGGGGCGAATTTTGAAAAACTGTTTTTT. Its protein is CASSQVPLTGANFEKLFF.

The chain recombines TRBV5-6 with TRBJ2-3, with 8 bases matching TRBD2. Trimming at V came to 0 bases and at J to 5 bases, leaving 5 bases not matched to a gene. The CDR3 has 15 residues. CDR1 and CDR2 (germline): SGHDT, YYEEEE. The CDR3 nucleotides read TGTGCCAGCAGCTTGGGCGGGGGGCCGGGAGATACGCAGTATTTT. This gives the protein CASSLGGGPGDTQYF.